This TCR beta chain was identified in a study of T cell repertoires in cytomegalovirus infection. Whole-study context: Epitope selection comprised recently identified HLA-C-restricted CMV epitopes and well-studied HLA-B-restricted CMV epitopes. Public TCR beta signatures indicated both CMV infection and matching HLA type.

Whole-study results and caveats: CMV carriers with the relevant HLA were identified by cumulative public TCR beta family frequency. CMV-specific TCR beta clonotypes restricted by HLA-C dominated the ex vivo response.

This CDR3 has 15 amino acids. The V gene lost 2 bases and the J gene lost 2 bases, with 7 bases spanning the gap. The germline V gene has CDR1 MNHEY and CDR2 SMNVEV (reference sequence). A single record per CDR3 protein comes from TCRdb applying MiXCR to the reads. This sample has some 920,000 distinct CDR3 sequences, with around 31% found just once. Details on this clonotype: The antigen remains undetermined.

The sequence came from a human donor in good health (CMV status not recorded). Some clones in this sample may be carry-over from other donors' samples. This material consisted of cultured CD8+ T cells from PBMCs, taken from culture after CMV antigen stimulation. This chain joins TRBV27 and TRBJ2-6; the D is unclear. CDR3 residues: CASSLSITGANVLTF. The CDR3 nucleotides are TGTGCCAGCAGTTTAAGTATCACTGGGGCCAACGTCCTGACTTTC.